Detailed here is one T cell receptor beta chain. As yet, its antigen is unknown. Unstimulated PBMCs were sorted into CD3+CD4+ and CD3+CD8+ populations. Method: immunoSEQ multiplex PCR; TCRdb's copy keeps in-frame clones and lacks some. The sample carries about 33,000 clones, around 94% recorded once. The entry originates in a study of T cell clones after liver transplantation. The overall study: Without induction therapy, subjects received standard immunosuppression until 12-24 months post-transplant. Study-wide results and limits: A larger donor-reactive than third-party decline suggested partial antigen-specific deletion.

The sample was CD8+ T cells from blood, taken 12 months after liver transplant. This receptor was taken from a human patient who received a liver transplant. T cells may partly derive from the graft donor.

The CDR3: CASSLGQGSPGTQYF. CDR3 coding DNA: TGTGCCAGCAGCTTAGGACAAGGATCCCCAGGCACGCAGTATTTT. The chain recombines TRBV7-3 with TRBJ2-3, with a possible D match to TRBD1 (5 bases). The CDR3 totals 15 residues. Trimming removed 2 bases at V and 9 bases at J, with 18 bases between. Germline values: CDR1 SGHTA, CDR2 FQGTGA.